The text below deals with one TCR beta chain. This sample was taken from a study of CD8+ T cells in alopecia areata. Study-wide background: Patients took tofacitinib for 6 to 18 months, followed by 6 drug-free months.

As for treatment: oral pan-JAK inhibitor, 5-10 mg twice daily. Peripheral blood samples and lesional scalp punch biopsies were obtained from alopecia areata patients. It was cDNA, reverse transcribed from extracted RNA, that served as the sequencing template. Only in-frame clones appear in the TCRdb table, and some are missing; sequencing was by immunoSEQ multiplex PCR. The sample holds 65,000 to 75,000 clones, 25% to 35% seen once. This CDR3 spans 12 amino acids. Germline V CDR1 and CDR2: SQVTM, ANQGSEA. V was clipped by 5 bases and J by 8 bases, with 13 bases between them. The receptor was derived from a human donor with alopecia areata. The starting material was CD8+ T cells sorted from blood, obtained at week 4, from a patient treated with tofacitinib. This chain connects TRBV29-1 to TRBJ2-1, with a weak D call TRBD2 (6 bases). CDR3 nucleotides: TGCAGCGTTAAGACTAGTTTGGATGAGCAGTTCTTC. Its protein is CSVKTSLDEQFF.